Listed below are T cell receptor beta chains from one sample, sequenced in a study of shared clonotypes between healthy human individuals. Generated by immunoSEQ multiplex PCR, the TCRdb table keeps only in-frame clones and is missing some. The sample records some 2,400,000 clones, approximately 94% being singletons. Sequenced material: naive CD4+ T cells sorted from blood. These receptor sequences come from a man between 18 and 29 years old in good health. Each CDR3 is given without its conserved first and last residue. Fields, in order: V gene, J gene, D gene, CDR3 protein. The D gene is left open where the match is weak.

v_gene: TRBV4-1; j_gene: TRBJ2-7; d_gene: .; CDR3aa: ASSQGTQVAYEQY
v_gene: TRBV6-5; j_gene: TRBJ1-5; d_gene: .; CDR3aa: ASSGPNQPQH
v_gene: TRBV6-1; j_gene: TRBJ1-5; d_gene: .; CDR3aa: ASSEAPFNQPQH
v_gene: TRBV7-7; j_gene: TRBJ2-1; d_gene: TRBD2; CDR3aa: ASSRGGPQQF
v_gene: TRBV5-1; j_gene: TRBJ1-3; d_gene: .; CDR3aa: ASSPEGRGLSGNTIY
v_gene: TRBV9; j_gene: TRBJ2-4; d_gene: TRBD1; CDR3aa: ASSATGSIAKNIQY
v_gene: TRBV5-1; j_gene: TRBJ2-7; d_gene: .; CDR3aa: ASSLVTGSNYEQY
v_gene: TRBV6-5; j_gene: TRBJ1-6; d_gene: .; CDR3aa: ASSELRWETPLH
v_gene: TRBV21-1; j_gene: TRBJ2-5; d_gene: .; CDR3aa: ASSVCRAAGQETQY
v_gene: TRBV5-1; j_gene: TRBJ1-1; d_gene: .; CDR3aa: ASSTDNTEAF
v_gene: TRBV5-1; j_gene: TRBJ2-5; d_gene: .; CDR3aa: ASSLLVGQETQY
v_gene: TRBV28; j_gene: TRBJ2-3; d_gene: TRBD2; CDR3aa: ASTVGREGADTQY
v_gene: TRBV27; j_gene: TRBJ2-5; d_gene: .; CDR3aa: ASSRNRAWETQY
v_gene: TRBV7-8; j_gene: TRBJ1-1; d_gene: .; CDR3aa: ASSLGVANTEAF
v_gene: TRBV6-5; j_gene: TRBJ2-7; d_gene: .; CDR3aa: ASSYSQGLGEQY
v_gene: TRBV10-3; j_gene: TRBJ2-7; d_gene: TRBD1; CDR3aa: AAGTGDSYEQY
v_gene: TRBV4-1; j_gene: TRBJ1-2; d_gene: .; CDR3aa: ASRSGSGKDGYT
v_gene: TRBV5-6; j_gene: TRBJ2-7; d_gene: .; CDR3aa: ASSRLRGLGAYEQY
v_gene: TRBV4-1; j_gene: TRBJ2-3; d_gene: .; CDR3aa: ASSVAVYYTDTQY
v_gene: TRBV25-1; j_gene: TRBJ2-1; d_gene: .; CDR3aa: ASSEIRTVTGNEQF
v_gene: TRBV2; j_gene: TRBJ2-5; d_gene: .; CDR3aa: ASSDRAQETQY
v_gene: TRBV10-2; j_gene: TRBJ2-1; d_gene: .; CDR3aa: ASSDSTRQF
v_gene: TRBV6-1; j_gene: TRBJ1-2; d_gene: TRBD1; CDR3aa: AGSGQVYGYT
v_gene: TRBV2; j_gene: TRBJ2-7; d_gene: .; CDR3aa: ASSVFSLRTGYEQY
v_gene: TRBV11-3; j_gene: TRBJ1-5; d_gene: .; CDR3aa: ASSHTGQRNQPQH
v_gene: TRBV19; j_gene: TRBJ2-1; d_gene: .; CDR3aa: ASSIKRRNPGNEQF
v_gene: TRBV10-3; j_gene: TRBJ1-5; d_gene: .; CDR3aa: AISEGLDSNQPQH
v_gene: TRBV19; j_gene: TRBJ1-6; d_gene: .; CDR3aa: ASSRRGVDSPLH
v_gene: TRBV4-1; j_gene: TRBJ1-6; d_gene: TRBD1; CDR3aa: ASSQDAFPGTGLSSPLH
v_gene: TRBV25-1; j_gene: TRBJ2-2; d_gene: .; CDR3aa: ASSRQGPTGGLF
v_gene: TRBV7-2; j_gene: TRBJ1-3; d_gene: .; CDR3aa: ASRPTGSSGNTIY
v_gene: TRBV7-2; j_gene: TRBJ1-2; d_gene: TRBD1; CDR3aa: ASSTGTGTGVGYT
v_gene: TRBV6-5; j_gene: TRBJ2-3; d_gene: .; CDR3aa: ASRLGGTDTQY
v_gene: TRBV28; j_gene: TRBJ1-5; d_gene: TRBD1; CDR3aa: ASSPQGGTGYNQPQH
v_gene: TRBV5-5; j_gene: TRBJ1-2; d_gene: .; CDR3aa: ASSPGIRGRDYGYT
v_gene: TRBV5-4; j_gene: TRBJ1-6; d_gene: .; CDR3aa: ASSLTGNNSPLH
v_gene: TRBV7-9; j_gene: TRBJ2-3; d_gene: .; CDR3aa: ASSFESGTDTQY
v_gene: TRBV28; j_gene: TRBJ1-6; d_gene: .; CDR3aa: ATLGGYNSPLH
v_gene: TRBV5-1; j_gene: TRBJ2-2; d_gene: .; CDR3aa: ASSLSTNTGELF
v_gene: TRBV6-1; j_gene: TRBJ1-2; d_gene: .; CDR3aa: AGEKQGMDYGYT
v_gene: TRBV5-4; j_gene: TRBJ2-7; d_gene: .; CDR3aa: ASSLRGASEQY
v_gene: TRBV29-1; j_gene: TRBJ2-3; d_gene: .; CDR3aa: SVTYFGAYTDTQY
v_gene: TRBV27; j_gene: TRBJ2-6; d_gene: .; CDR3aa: ASSLAGAGANVLT
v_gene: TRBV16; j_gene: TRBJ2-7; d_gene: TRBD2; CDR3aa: ASSQSKGLAGVLEQY
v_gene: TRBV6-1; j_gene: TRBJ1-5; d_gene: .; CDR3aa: ASSEGISGQPQH
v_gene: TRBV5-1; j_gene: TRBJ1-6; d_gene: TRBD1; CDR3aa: ASSLATGDYNSPLH
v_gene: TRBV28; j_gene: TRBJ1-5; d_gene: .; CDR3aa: ASSFEILQSQH
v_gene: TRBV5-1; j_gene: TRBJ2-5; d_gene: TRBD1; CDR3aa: ASSRLDRDGETQY
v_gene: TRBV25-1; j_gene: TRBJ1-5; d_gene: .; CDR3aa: ASTTQNQPQH
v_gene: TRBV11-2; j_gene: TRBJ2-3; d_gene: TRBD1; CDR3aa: ASSRGQSSTDTQY
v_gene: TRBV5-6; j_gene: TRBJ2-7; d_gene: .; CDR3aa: ASSSDSGYYEQY
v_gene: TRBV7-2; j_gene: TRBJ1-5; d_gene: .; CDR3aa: ASSLNGPNSNQPQH
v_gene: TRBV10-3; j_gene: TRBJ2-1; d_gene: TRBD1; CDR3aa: AIAKGAWNEQF
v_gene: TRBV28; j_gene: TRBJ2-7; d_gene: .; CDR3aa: ASSLVARDEQY
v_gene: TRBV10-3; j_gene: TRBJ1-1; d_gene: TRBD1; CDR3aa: AISPGQIFEAF